This T cell receptor beta chain was sequenced for a study of identical twins. Study-level findings and limits: Among beta out-of-frame sequences, excess sharing between twins appeared weaker.

TCRdb re-analysed the 5' RACE reads in MiXCR, keeping a single row per CDR3 protein. Of around 650,000 distinct CDR3 sequences in the sample, 7% to 7.5% are singletons; the top ten hold around 1.6%. Germline V lookup: CDR1 SGHAT, CDR2 FQDESV (reference sequence). The CDR3 spans 17 residues. Trimming removed 2 bases from V and 6 bases from J; junction bases left unmatched: 11. With respect to this clonotype: Its specificity is not known.

These data were likewise used in another study, on yellow fever vaccine responses in identical twins. That source adds: Twins showed a vaccine T cell response that reportedly seemed partly convergent, partly personalized.

Sequenced input: PBMCs. This clonotype was sampled from a woman in her late teens or twenties in good health. The chain uses TRBV11-1 and TRBJ2-7; 12 bases are a match to TRBD1. CDR3 sequence: CASSLTSGTGGAFEQYF. CDR3 DNA sequence: TGTGCCAGCAGCTTAACCTCCGGGACAGGGGGCGCGTTCGAGCAGTACTTC.